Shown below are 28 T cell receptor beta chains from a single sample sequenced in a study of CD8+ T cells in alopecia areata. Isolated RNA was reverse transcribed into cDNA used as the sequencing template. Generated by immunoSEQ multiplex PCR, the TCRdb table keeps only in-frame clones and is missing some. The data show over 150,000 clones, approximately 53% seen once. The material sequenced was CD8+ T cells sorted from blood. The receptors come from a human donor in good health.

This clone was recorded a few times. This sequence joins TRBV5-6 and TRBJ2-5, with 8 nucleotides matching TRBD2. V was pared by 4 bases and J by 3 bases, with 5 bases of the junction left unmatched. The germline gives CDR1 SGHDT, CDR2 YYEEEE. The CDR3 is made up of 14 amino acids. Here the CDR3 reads CASSLSGGEETQYF. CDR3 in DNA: TGTGCCAGCAGCCTCTCCGGGGGGGAAGAGACCCAGTACTTC.

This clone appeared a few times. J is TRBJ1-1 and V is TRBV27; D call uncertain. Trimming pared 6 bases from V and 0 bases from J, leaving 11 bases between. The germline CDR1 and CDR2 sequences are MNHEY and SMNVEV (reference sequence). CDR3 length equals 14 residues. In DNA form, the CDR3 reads TGTGCCAGCAGCTCTCTCAGTGTGAACACTGAAGCTTTCTTT. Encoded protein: CASSSLSVNTEAFF.

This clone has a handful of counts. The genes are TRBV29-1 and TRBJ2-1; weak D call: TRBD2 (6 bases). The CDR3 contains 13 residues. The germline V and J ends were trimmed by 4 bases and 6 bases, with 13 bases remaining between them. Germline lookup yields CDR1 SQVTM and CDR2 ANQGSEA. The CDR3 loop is CSVVASDTNEQFF. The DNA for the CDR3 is TGCAGCGTTGTGGCTAGCGATACCAATGAGCAGTTCTTC.

The CDR3 spells CSVEGGTAGRGQQYF. CDR3 in DNA: TGCAGCGTTGAAGGTGGGACCGCCGGTCGTGGGCAGCAGTACTTC. V is TRBV29-1 and J is TRBJ2-7; either TRBD1 or TRBD2 may supply D (5 bases each). CDR3 length: 15 amino acids. Germline-derived CDR1 and CDR2 are SQVTM and ANQGSEA. V was shortened by 1 base and J by 8 bases, with 21 bases between the two germline ends.

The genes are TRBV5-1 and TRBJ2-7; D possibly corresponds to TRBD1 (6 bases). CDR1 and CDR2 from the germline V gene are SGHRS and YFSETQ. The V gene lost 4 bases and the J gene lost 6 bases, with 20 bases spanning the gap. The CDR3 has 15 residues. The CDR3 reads CASSIDRTNPCEQYF. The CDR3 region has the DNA TGCGCCAGCAGCATCGACAGGACCAACCCGTGCGAGCAGTACTTC.

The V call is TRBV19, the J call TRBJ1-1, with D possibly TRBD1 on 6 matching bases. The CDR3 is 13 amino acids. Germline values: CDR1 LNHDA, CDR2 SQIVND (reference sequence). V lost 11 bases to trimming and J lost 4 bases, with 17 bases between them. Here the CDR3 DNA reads TGTGCCTCAGGGGCAGGGGAGGGCACTGAAGCTTTCTTT. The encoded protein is CASGAGEGTEAFF.

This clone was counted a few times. The CDR3 here is CASSPRLAGDYNEQFF. CDR3 bases: TGTGCCAGCAGCCCCAGACTAGCGGGGGATTACAATGAGCAGTTCTTC. The rearrangement uses TRBV4-2 and TRBJ2-1; 12 positions match TRBD2. The CDR3 spans 16 residues. J gave up 4 bases and V 4 bases, and 5 bases lay outside the gene matches. The germline V gene encodes CDR1 LGHNA and CDR2 YNFKEQ.

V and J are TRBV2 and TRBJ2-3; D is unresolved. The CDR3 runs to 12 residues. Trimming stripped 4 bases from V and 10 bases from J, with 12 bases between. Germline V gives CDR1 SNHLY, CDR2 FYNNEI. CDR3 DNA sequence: TGTGCCAGCAGTGGGACCGTCCGCGCGCAGTATTTT. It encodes CASSGTVRAQYF.

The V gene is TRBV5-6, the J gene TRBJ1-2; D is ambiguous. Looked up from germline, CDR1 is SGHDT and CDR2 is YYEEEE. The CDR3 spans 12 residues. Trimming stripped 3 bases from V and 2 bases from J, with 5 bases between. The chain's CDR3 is CASSSTNYGYTF. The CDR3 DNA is TGTGCCAGCAGCTCGACGAACTATGGCTACACCTTC.

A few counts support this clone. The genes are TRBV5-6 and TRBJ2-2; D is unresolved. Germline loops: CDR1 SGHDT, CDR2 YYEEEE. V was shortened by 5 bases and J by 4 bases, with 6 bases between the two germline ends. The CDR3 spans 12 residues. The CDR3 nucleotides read TGTGCCAGCAGTTACGGCACCGGGGAGCTGTTTTTT. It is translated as CASSYGTGELFF.

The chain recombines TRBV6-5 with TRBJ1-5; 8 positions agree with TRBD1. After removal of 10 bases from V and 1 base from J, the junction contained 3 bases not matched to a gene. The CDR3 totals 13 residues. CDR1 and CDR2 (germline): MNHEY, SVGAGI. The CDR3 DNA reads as TGTGCCACTCGGACAGGGAGCAATCAGCCCCAGCATTTT. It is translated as CATRTGSNQPQHF.

In nucleotides, the CDR3 is TGCAGCGTCGGACAGGGGGGGAACACTGAAGCTTTCTTT. Translating gives CSVGQGGNTEAFF. The chain employs TRBV29-1 and TRBJ1-1; 10 nucleotides match TRBD1. CDR3 size: 13 residues. Losses at the gene ends were 6 bases for V and 1 base for J; bases not matched to a gene: 2. Germline CDR1 SQVTM, CDR2 ANQGSEA.

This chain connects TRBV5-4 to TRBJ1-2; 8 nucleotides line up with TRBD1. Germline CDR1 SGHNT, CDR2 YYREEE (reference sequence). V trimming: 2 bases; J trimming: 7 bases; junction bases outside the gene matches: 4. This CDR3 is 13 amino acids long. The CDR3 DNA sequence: TGTGCCAGCAGCTTCGACAGGGGAATTGGCTACACCTTC. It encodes CASSFDRGIGYTF. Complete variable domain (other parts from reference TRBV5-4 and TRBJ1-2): ETGVTQSPTHLIKTRGQQVTLRCSSQSGHNTVSWYQQALGQGPQFIFQYYREEENGRGNFPPRFSGLQFPNYSSELNVNALELDDSALYLCASSFDRGIGYTFGSGTRLTVV.

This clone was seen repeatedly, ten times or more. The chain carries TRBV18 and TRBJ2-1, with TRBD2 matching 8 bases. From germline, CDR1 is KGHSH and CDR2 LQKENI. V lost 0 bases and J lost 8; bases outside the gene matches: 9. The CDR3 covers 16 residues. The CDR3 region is CASSPPPLGSGDEQFF. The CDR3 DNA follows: TGTGCCAGCTCACCACCCCCATTAGGTAGCGGGGATGAGCAGTTCTTC. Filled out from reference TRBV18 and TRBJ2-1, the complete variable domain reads NAGVMQNPRHLVRRRGQEARLRCSPMKGHSHVYWYRQLPEEGLKFMVYLQKENIIDESGMPKERFSAEFPKEGPSILRIQQVVRGDSAAYFCASSPPPLGSGDEQFFGPGTRLTVL.

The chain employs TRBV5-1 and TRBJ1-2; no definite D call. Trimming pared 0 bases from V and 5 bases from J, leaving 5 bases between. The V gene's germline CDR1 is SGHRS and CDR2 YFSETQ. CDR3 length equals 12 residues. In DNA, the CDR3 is TGCGCCAGCAGCTTGGGAAAGTATGGCTACACCTTC. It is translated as CASSLGKYGYTF.

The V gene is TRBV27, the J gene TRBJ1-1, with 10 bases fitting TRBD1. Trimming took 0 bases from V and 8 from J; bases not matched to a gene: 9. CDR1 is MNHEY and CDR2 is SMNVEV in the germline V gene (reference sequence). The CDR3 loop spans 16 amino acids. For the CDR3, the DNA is TGTGCCAGCAGTTTATCGACAGGGGGCCCTGCCGGGGAAGCTTTCTTT. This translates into CASSLSTGGPAGEAFF.

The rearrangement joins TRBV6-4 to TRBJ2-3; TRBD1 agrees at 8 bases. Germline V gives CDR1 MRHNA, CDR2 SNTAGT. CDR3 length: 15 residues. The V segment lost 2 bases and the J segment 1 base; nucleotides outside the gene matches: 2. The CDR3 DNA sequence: TGTGCCAGCAGTGACACAGGGGGTGGCACAGATACGCAGTATTTT. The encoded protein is CASSDTGGGTDTQYF.

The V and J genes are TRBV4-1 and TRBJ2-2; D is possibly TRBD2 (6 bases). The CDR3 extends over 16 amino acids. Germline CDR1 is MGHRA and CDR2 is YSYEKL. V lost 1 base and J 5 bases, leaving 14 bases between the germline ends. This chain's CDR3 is CASSQVWEDFTGELFF. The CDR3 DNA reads TGCGCCAGCAGCCAAGTATGGGAGGATTTTACCGGGGAGCTGTTTTTT.

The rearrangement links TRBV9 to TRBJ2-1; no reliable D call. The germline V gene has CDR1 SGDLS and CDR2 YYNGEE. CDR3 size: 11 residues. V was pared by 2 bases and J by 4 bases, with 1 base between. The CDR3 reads CASSVYNEQFF. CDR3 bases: TGTGCCAGCAGCGTTTACAATGAGCAGTTCTTC.

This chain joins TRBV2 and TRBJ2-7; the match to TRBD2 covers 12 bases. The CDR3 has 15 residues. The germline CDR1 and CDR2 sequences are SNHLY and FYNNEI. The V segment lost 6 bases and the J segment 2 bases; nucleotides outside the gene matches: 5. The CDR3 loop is CASRGLAGTPYEQYF. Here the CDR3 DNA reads TGTGCCAGCAGAGGACTAGCGGGGACCCCCTACGAGCAGTACTTC.

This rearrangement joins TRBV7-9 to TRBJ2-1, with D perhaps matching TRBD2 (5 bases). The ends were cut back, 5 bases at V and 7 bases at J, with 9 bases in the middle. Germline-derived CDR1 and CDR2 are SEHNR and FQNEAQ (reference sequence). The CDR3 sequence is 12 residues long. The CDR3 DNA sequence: TGTGCCAGCAGCCACGGGGTTAATGAGCAGTTCTTC. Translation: CASSHGVNEQFF.

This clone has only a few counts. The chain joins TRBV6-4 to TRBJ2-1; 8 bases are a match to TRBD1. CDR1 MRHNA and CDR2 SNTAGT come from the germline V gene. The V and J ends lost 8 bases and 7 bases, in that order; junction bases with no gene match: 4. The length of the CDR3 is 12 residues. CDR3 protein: CASGQGGNEQFF. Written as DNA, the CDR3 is TGTGCCAGCGGACAGGGTGGGAATGAGCAGTTCTTC.

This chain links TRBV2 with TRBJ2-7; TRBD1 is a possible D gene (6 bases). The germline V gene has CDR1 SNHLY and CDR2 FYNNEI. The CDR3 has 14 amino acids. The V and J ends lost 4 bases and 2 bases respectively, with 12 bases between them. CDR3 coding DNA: TGTGCCAGCAGTGCCCGACAGGACCCCTACGAGCAGTACTTC. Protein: CASSARQDPYEQYF.

CDR3 nucleotides: TGTGCCAGCAGCCCAGGGCACTACGAGCAGTACTTC. Encoded protein: CASSPGHYEQYF. V and J are TRBV16 and TRBJ2-7, with a possible D match to TRBD1 (5 bases). CDR3 size: 12 residues. From germline, CDR1 is KGHSY and CDR2 FQNENV. Trimming removed 4 bases from V and 3 bases from J, with 7 bases in between.

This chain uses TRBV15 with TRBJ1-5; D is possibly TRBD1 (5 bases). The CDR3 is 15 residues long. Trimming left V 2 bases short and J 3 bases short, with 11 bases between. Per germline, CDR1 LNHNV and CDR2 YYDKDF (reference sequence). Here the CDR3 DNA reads TGTGCCACCAGCAGACCTCGACAGATCAATCAGCCCCAGCATTTT. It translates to CATSRPRQINQPQHF.

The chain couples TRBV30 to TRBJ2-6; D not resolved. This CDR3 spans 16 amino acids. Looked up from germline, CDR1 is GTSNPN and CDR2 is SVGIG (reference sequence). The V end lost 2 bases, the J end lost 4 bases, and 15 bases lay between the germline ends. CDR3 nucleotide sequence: TGTGCCTGGAGTATTGGAAGGGTCTCAGGGGCCAACGTCCTGACTTTC. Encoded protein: CAWSIGRVSGANVLTF.

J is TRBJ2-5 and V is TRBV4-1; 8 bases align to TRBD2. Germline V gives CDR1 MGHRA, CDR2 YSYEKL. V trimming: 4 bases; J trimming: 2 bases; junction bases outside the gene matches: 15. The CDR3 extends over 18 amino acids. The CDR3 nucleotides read TGCGCCAGCAGCCCTCGAGGAGCGGGGGCCCACTTACAAGAGACCCAGTACTTC. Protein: CASSPRGAGAHLQETQYF.

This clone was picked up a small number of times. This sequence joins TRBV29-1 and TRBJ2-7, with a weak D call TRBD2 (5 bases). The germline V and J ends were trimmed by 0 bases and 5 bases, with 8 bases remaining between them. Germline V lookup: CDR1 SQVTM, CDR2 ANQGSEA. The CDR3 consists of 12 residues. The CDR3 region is CSVEDTGNEQYF. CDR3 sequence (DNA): TGCAGCGTTGAAGATACGGGGAACGAGCAGTACTTC.